This passage covers 26 T cell receptor beta chains from one sample sequenced in a study of CD8 T cells in Susac syndrome. Reverse transcription of about 0.45 to 1 ug RNA was carried out with random hexamers. TCRdb recomputed calls from the immunoSEQ multiplex PCR reads with MiXCR, one row per CDR3 protein. The table includes hundreds of thousands of distinct CDR3 sequences, approximately 90% detected once. Source material: CD8+ T cells from PBMCs. Receptors originate from a human donor with multiple sclerosis.

This clonotype was found once. The chain employs TRBV9 and TRBJ2-1; 9 nucleotides line up with TRBD1. V gave up 8 bases and J gave up 0 bases; unmatched junction bases: 6. The CDR3 totals 15 residues. CDR1 SGDLS and CDR2 YYNGEE come from the germline V gene. This chain's CDR3 is CASGQGLSSYNEQFF. CDR3 DNA: TGTGCCAGTGGACAGGGGTTGAGCTCCTACAATGAGCAGTTCTTC. Variable domain in full (rest from reference TRBV9 and TRBJ2-1): DSGVTQTPKHLITATGQRVTLRCSPRSGDLSVYWYQQSLDQGLQFLIQYYNGEERAKGNILERFSAQQFPDLHSELNLSSLELGDSALYFCASGQGLSSYNEQFFGPGTRLTVL.

V gene TRBV15 combines with J gene TRBJ1-5, with 9 bases that match TRBD1. Per the germline V gene, CDR1 is LNHNV and CDR2 is YYDKDF (reference sequence). V shed 3 bases, J shed 5 bases, and the junction held 2 bases outside the gene matches. The length of the CDR3 is 14 residues. The CDR3 bases are TGTGCCACCAGCAGGACAGGGGGAGATCAGCCCCAGCATTTT. Residues: CATSRTGGDQPQHF.

The rearrangement links TRBV7-8 to TRBJ2-7; 8 positions agree with TRBD2. CDR1 is SGHVS and CDR2 is FQNEAQ in the germline V gene. The CDR3 contains 15 residues. V lost 0 bases to trimming and J lost 3 bases; unmatched junction nucleotides: 4. The CDR3 reads CASSLASAGDYEQYF. In nucleotides, the CDR3 is TGTGCCAGCAGCTTAGCCTCAGCGGGAGACTACGAGCAGTACTTC.

This clonotype was picked up one time. The chain joins TRBV4-1 to TRBJ2-5, with a possible D match to TRBD1 (6 bases). Germline V CDR1 and CDR2: MGHRA, YSYEKL. CDR3 length: 15 amino acids. The germline V and J ends were trimmed by 4 bases and 5 bases, with 17 bases remaining between them. CDR3 loop: CASSPSPYRDETQYF. The DNA of the CDR3 is TGCGCCAGCAGCCCCTCCCCGTACAGGGATGAGACCCAGTACTTC.

The rearrangement uses TRBV13 and TRBJ1-2; D might be TRBD1 (5 bases). V dropped 1 base and J dropped 5 bases, with 14 bases sitting between them. Germline CDR1 is PRHDT and CDR2 is FYEKMQ (reference sequence). The CDR3 has 15 amino acids. The CDR3 sequence is CASSLEGQGIYGYTF. CDR3 bases: TGTGCCAGCAGCTTAGAAGGTCAGGGAATATATGGCTACACCTTC. The full variable domain, completed using reference TRBV13 and TRBJ1-2, is AAGVIQSPRHLIKEKRETATLKCYPIPRHDTVYWYQQGPGQDPQFLISFYEKMQSDKGSIPDRFSAQQFSDYHSELNMSSLELGDSALYFCASSLEGQGIYGYTFGSGTRLTVV.

V is TRBV9 and J is TRBJ2-3; perhaps TRBD2 as D (6 bases). The V end was cut by 0 bases, the J end by 6 bases, with 8 bases between. The CDR3 is 13 amino acids. Per germline, CDR1 SGDLS and CDR2 YYNGEE. In nucleotides, the CDR3 is TGTGCCAGCAGCGTAGTCCGGGGGGATACGCAGTATTTT. It codes for CASSVVRGDTQYF. The full variable domain, completed using reference TRBV9 and TRBJ2-3, is DSGVTQTPKHLITATGQRVTLRCSPRSGDLSVYWYQQSLDQGLQFLIQYYNGEERAKGNILERFSAQQFPDLHSELNLSSLELGDSALYFCASSVVRGDTQYFGPGTRLTVL.

The CDR3 nucleotides are TGTGCCAGCAGCCCCGGGACAGGGAACACCGGGGAGCTGTTTTTT. It codes for CASSPGTGNTGELFF. The chain carries TRBV5-6 and TRBJ2-2; TRBD1 matches at 8 bases. This CDR3 has 15 residues. Germline trimming cut 4 bases from V and 1 base from J; bases unmatched to any gene: 3. Germline loops: CDR1 SGHDT, CDR2 YYEEEE.

This clonotype occurred once. This chain links TRBV30 with TRBJ2-1; TRBD2 agrees at 9 bases. CDR1 and CDR2 from the germline V gene are GTSNPN and SVGIG (reference sequence). J gave up 3 bases and V 3 bases, and 6 bases lay outside the gene matches. This CDR3 has 15 residues. Written as DNA, the CDR3 is TGTGCCTGGAGGACCCCTAGCGGGAACTACAATGAGCAGTTCTTC. Translated, it gives CAWRTPSGNYNEQFF.

V gene TRBV28 combines with J gene TRBJ2-3; D gene uncertain. Looked up from germline, CDR1 is MDHEN and CDR2 is SYDVKM. V lost 6 bases and J lost 0, with 7 bases in between. The CDR3 extends over 13 amino acids. CDR3 DNA: TGTGCCAGCAGCCCCTTAAGCACAGATACGCAGTATTTT. Translated: CASSPLSTDTQYF.

This clonotype occurred a few times. J is TRBJ1-1 and V is TRBV5-4; D is unclear. With 5 bases removed from V and 5 bases from J, the gap between germline ends came to 7 bases. Germline V CDR1 and CDR2: SGHNT, YYREEE (reference sequence). CDR3 length: 11 amino acids. The CDR3, as DNA: TGTGCCAGCAGTAGGGCTACTGAAGCTTTCTTT. This codes for CASSRATEAFF.

J is TRBJ2-5 and V is TRBV4-1, with a possible D match to TRBD1 (5 bases). The CDR3 runs to 15 residues. The V and J ends lost 2 bases and 1 base respectively, with 11 bases between them. CDR1 is MGHRA, CDR2 YSYEKL, per germline. DNA for the CDR3: TGCGCCAGCAGCCAAATCGATCAGGGCCAAGAGACCCAGTACTTC. It yields the protein CASSQIDQGQETQYF.

This clonotype was recorded once. The V and J genes are TRBV6-4 and TRBJ2-3; D unclear. The germline V and J ends were trimmed by 2 bases and 0 bases, with 6 bases remaining between them. The CDR3 consists of 14 residues. Per the germline V gene, CDR1 is MRHNA and CDR2 is SNTAGT. CDR3 region: CASSDGVSTDTQYF. The CDR3 nucleotides are TGTGCCAGCAGTGACGGGGTCAGCACAGATACGCAGTATTTT.

The chain combines TRBV18 with TRBJ2-7; 7 bases fit TRBD1. The germline V gene has CDR1 KGHSH and CDR2 LQKENI. The CDR3 loop spans 15 amino acids. Trimming took 3 bases from V and 3 from J; bases not matched to a gene: 8. CDR3 region: CASSPGQPPIYEQYF. The CDR3, as DNA: TGTGCCAGCTCACCGGGACAGCCCCCAATCTACGAGCAGTACTTC.

This clonotype was observed a handful of times. The chain has TRBV27 and TRBJ1-1; D is possibly TRBD1 (5 bases). Trimming stripped 2 bases from V and 5 bases from J, with 9 bases between. The CDR3 has 13 residues. The V gene's germline CDR1 is MNHEY and CDR2 SMNVEV (reference sequence). The CDR3 DNA is TGTGCCAGCAGTTTAGGAGGGGCGACTGAAGCTTTCTTT. Translation: CASSLGGATEAFF.

This sequence joins TRBV12-3 or TRBV12-4 and TRBJ2-7; D gene uncertain. V lost 2 bases and J lost 2, with 10 bases in between. The CDR3 spans 14 residues. CDR3 in amino acids: CASSLSLATYEQYF. The CDR3 DNA reads TGTGCCAGCAGTTTATCCTTAGCAACCTACGAGCAGTACTTC.

The chain carries TRBV7-9 and TRBJ2-7, with 8 bases that match TRBD1. This CDR3 has 15 residues. Germline V gives CDR1 SEHNR, CDR2 FQNEAQ (reference sequence). After removal of 0 bases from V and 5 bases from J, the junction contained 6 bases not matched to a gene. The chain's CDR3 is CASSLAQGALHEQYF. CDR3 nucleotide sequence: TGTGCCAGCAGCTTAGCGCAGGGGGCCCTCCACGAGCAGTACTTC.

The CDR3 nucleotides are TGTGCCAGCAGCCAAGGGACGGATGCCCCTAACTATGGCTACACCTTC. It codes for CASSQGTDAPNYGYTF. The V and J genes are TRBV3-1 and TRBJ1-2; no definite D call. Germline V lookup: CDR1 LGHDT, CDR2 YNNKEL (reference sequence). V gave up 1 base and J gave up 0 bases, with 12 bases separating them. The CDR3 runs 16 residues.

This chain links TRBV6-2 or TRBV6-3 with TRBJ2-5, with D possibly matching TRBD2 (6 bases). V gave up 8 bases and J gave up 4 bases, with 20 bases separating them. Germline-derived CDR1 and CDR2 are MNHEY and SVGEGT. This CDR3 contains 15 residues. The CDR3 is CASGSSMAGRETQYF. The CDR3 DNA is TGTGCCAGCGGGTCCTCGATGGCGGGGCGAGAGACCCAGTACTTC.

This chain joins TRBV12-3 or TRBV12-4 and TRBJ2-7; D possibly corresponds to TRBD1 (5 bases). The CDR3 is made up of 14 amino acids. Trimming took 5 bases from V and 2 from J, leaving 13 bases between them. The CDR3 DNA reads as TGTGCCAGCAGTGCCCTGGACACCGCCTACGAGCAGTACTTC. This gives the protein CASSALDTAYEQYF.

This chain connects TRBV7-9 to TRBJ1-1, with D possibly TRBD1 on 6 matching bases. Germline CDR1 and CDR2: SEHNR and FQNEAQ (reference sequence). The CDR3 is 14 amino acids. V was clipped by 3 bases and J by 6 bases, with 14 bases between them. CDR3 amino acids: CASSFSPPGAEAFF. CDR3 DNA: TGTGCCAGCAGCTTTTCCCCTCCAGGGGCTGAAGCTTTCTTT.

This chain uses TRBV2 with TRBJ2-3, with a weak D call TRBD2 (6 bases). In germline, CDR1 is SNHLY, CDR2 FYNNEI. This CDR3 region has 15 residues. V dropped 4 bases and J dropped 3 bases, with 14 bases sitting between them. The CDR3 coding sequence is TGTGCCAGCAGTGGACTAGGGGTGGGGACAGATACGCAGTATTTT. This codes for CASSGLGVGTDTQYF.

The J gene is TRBJ2-2, the V gene TRBV30; no reliable D call. CDR1 and CDR2 (germline): GTSNPN, SVGIG (reference sequence). V was shortened by 3 bases and J by 3 bases, with 11 bases between the two germline ends. This CDR3 is 14 amino acids long. CDR3 nucleotides: TGTGCCTGGAGCAATACCCCGTACACCGGGGAGCTGTTTTTT. Translating gives CAWSNTPYTGELFF.

This clonotype was counted a single time. V is TRBV7-8 and J is TRBJ1-2; D perhaps matches TRBD1 (6 bases). The CDR3 is 13 amino acids. Germline V lookup: CDR1 SGHVS, CDR2 FQNEAQ. The V gene lost 5 bases and the J gene lost 8 bases, with 15 bases spanning the gap. The chain's CDR3 is CASSGRGARGYTF. CDR3 nucleotide sequence: TGTGCCAGCAGCGGAAGGGGGGCGAGGGGCTACACCTTC.

Concerning this clonotype itself: Compared with germline, one end of the junction differs, possibly owing to a read error. The J gene is TRBJ1-1, the V gene TRBV30; D gene unclear. CDR3 length: 11 residues. The germline V gene has CDR1 GTSNPN and CDR2 SVGIG (reference sequence). The chain's CDR3 is CAWSENAEAFF. DNA for the CDR3: TGTGCCTGGAGTGAGAACGCTGAAGCTTTCTTT.

V is TRBV5-4 and J is TRBJ1-1; D perhaps matches TRBD1 (5 bases). This CDR3 has 15 amino acids. Germline V CDR1 and CDR2: SGHNT, YYREEE (reference sequence). Trimming stripped 4 bases from V and 1 base from J, with 14 bases between. The CDR3 bases are TGTGCCAGCAGCGCAAGATTGGGGCAGAACACTGAAGCTTTCTTT. Protein: CASSARLGQNTEAFF.

This clonotype has more than one count but fewer than ten. The J gene is TRBJ2-7, the V gene TRBV20-1; D possibly corresponds to TRBD1 (6 bases). The V end was cut by 0 bases, the J end by 3 bases, with 18 bases between. CDR3 length equals 16 residues. Germline values: CDR1 DFQATT, CDR2 SNEGSKA (reference sequence). In nucleotides, the CDR3 is TGCAGTGCTAGAGATGATGGGCCCGGACAGCTCTACGAGCAGTACTTC. It translates to CSARDDGPGQLYEQYF.